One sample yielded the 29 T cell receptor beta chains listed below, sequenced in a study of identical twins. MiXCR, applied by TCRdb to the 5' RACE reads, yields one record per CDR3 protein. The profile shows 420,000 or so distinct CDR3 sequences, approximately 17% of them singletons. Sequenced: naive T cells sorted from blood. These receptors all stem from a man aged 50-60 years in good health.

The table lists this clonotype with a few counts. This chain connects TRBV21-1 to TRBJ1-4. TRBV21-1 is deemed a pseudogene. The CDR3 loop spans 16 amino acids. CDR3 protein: CASSKDRDATNEKLFF. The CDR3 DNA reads TGTGCCAGCAGCAAAGATAGGGATGCAACTAATGAAAAACTGTTTTTT.

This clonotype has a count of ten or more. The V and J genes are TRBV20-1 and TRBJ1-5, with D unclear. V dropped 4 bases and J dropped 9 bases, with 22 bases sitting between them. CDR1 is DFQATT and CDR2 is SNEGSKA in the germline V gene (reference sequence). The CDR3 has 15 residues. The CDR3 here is CSATTKRTSAGPQHF. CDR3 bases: TGCAGTGCTACAACCAAAAGGACTTCCGCGGGGCCCCAGCATTTT.

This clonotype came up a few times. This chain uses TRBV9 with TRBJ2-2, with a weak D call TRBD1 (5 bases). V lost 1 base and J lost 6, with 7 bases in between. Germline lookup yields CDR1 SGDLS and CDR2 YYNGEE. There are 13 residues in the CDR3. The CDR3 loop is CASSVSGSGELFF. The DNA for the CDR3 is TGTGCCAGCAGCGTATCAGGGTCCGGGGAGCTGTTTTTT.

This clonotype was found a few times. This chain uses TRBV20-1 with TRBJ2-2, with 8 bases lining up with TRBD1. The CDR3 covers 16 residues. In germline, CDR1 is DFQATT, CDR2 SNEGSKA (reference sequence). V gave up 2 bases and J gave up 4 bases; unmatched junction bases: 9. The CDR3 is CSARTPGQALTGELFF. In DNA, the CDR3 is TGCAGTGCTAGAACCCCGGGACAGGCTCTCACCGGGGAGCTGTTTTTT.

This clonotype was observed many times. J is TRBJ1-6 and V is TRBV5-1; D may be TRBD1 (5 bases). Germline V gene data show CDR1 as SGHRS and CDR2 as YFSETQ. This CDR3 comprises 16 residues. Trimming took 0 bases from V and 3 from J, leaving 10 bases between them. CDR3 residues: CASSLEGAGYNSPLHF. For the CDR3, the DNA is TGCGCCAGCAGCTTGGAAGGGGCCGGCTATAATTCACCCCTCCACTTT.

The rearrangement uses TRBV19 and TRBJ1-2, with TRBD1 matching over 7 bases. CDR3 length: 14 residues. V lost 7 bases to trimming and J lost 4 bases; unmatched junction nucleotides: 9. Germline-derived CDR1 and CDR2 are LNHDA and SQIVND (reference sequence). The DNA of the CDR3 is TGTGCCAGTACTCCGTCGACAGGGTTCTATGGCTACACCTTC. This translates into CASTPSTGFYGYTF.

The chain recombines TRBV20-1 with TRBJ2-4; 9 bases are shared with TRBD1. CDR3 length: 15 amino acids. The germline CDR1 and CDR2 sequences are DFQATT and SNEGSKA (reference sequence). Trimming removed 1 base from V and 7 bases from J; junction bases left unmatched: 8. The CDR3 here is CSARGLQGALNIQYF. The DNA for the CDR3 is TGCAGTGCTAGAGGCCTACAGGGGGCCCTTAACATTCAGTACTTC.

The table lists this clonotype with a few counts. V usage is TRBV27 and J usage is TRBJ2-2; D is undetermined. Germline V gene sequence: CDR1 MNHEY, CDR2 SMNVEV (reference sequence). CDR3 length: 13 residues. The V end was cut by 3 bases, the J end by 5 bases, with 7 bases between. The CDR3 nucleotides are TGTGCCAGCAGTTTCAGGCGAACCGGGGAGCTGTTTTTT. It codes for CASSFRRTGELFF.

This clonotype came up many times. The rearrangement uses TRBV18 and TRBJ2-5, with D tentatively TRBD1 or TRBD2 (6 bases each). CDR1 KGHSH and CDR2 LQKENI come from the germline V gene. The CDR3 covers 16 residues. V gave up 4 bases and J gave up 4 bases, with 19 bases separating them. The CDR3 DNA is TGTGCCAGCTCACGCAGGGGAGGCATGAAAGGAGAGACCCAGTACTTC. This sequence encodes CASSRRGGMKGETQYF.

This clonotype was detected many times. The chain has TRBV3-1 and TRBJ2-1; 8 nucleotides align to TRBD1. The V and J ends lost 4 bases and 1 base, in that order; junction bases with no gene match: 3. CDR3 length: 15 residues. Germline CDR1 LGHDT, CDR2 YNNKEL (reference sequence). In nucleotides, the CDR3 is TGTGCCAGCAGCCCTTGGACAGGGTCCTACAATGAGCAGTTCTTC. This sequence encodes CASSPWTGSYNEQFF.

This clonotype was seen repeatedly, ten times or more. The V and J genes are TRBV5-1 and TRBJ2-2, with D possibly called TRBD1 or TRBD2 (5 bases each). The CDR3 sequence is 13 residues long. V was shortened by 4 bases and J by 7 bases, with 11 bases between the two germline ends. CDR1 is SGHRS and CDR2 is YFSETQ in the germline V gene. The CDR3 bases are TGCGCCAGCAGCATTCAGGGAGACGGGGAGCTGTTTTTT. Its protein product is CASSIQGDGELFF.

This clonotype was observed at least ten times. The CDR3 sequence: CASSLDSRVTEAFF. The CDR3 bases are TGTGCCAGCAGCTTAGATTCTAGGGTGACTGAAGCTTTCTTT. V usage is TRBV7-9 and J usage is TRBJ1-1, with D unresolved. Trimming stripped 1 base from V and 5 bases from J, with 11 bases between. Germline V gene data show CDR1 as SEHNR and CDR2 as FQNEAQ (reference sequence). The CDR3 spans 14 residues.

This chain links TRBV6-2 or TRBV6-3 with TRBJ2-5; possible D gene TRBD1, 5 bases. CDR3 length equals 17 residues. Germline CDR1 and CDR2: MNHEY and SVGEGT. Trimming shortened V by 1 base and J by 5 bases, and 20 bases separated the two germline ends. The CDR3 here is CASSYLAGKSIGETQYF. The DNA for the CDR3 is TGTGCCAGCAGTTACTTGGCAGGGAAATCCATCGGGGAGACCCAGTACTTC.

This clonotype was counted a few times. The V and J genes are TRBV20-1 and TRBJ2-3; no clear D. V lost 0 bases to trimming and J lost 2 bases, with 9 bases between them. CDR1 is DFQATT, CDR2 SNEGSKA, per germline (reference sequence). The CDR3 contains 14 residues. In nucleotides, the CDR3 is TGCAGTGCTAGAGATTTGGCAGCCACAGATACGCAGTATTTT. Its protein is CSARDLAATDTQYF.

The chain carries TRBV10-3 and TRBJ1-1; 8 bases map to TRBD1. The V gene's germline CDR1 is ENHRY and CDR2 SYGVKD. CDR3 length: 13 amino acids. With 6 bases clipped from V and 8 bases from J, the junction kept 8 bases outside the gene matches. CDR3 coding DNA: TGTGCCATCAGCCGGACAGGGAGGCCAGAAGCTTTCTTT. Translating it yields CAISRTGRPEAFF.

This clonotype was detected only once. CDR3 region: CASSLGGLGDYEQYF. The CDR3 DNA is TGTGCCAGCAGCTTAGGAGGCCTAGGAGACTACGAGCAGTACTTC. The chain joins TRBV7-9 to TRBJ2-7, with D unresolved. The V end was cut by 1 base, the J end by 3 bases, with 13 bases between. The V gene's germline CDR1 is SEHNR and CDR2 FQNEAQ (reference sequence). CDR3 size: 15 residues.

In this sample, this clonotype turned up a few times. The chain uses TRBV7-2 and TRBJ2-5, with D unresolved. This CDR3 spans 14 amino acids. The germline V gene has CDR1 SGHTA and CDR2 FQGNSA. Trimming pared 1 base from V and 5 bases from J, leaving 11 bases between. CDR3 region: CASSLDYYGETQYF. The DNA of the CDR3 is TGTGCCAGCAGCTTAGACTATTATGGGGAGACCCAGTACTTC.

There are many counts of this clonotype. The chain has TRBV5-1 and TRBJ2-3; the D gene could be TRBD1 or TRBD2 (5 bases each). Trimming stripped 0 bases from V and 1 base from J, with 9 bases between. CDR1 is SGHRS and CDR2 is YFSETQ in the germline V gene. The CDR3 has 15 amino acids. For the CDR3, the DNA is TGCGCCAGCAGCTTGGGGGGGAGAGGCACAGATACGCAGTATTTT. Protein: CASSLGGRGTDTQYF. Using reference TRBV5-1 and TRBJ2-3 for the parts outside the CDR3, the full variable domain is KAGVTQTPRYLIKTRGQQVTLSCSPISGHRSVSWYQQTPGQGLQFLFEYFSETQRNKGNFPGRFSGRQFSNSRSEMNVSTLELGDSALYLCASSLGGRGTDTQYFGPGTRLTVL.

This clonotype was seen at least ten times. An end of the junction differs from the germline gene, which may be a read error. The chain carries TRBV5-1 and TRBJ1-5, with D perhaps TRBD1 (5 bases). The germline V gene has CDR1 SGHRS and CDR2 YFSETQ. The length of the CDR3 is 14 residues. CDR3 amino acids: CASSLSGGNQPQHF. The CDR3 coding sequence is TGTGCCAGCAGCTTGTCGGGGGGCAATCAGCCCCAGCATTTT.

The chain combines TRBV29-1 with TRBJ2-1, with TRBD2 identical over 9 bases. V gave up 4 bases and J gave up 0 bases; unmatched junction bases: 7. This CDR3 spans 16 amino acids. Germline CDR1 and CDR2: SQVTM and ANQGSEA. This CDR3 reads CSVGPAGGRSYNEQFF. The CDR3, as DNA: TGCAGCGTTGGGCCAGCGGGGGGACGCTCCTACAATGAGCAGTTCTTC.

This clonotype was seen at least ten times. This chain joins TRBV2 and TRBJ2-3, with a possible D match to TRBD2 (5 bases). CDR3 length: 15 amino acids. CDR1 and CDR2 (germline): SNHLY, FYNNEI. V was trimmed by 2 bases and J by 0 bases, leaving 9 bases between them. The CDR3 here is CASSEYGISTDTQYF. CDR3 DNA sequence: TGTGCCAGCAGTGAATACGGGATTAGCACAGATACGCAGTATTTT.

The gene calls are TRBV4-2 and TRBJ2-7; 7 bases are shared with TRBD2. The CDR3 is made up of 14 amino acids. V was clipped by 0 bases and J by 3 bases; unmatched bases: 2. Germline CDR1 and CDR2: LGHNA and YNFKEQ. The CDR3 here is CASSQERDYYEQYF. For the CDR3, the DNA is TGTGCCAGCAGCCAAGAAAGGGACTACTACGAGCAGTACTTC.

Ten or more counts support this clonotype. The CDR3 spells CASSRPGQGAYGYTF. Here the CDR3 DNA reads TGTGCCAGCAGCCGACCGGGACAGGGGGCGTATGGCTACACCTTC. The V call is TRBV14, the J call TRBJ1-2; 12 nucleotides line up with TRBD1. The CDR3 runs to 15 residues. CDR1 is SGHDN, CDR2 FVKESK, per germline. V trimming: 4 bases; J trimming: 5 bases; junction bases outside the gene matches: 5.

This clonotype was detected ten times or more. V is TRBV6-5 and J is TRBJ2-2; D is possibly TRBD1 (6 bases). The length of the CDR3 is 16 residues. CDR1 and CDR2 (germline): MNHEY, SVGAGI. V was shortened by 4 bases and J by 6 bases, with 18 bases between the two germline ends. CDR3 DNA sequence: TGTGCCAGCAGTTTGGGCTCGGGCAGGGGAGCCGGGGAGCTGTTTTTT. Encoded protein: CASSLGSGRGAGELFF.

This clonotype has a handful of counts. This CDR3 is CASRRGPGGYGYTF. The CDR3 DNA is TGTGCCAGCAGGAGAGGACCAGGCGGCTATGGCTACACCTTC. This rearrangement joins TRBV12-3 or TRBV12-4 to TRBJ1-2; no clear D gene. Trimming left V 6 bases short and J 4 bases short, with 15 bases between. The CDR3 loop spans 14 amino acids.

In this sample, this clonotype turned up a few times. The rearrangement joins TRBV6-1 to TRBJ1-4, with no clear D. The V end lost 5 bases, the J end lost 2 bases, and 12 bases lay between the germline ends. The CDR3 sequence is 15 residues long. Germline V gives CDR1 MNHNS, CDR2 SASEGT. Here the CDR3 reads CASSKGGATNEKLFF. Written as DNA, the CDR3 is TGTGCCAGCAGTAAAGGTGGTGCGACTAATGAAAAACTGTTTTTT.

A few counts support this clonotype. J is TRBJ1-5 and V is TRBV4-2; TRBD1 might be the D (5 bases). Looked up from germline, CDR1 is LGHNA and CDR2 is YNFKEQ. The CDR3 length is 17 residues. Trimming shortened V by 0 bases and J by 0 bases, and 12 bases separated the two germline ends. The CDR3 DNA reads TGTGCCAGCAGCCAAGAGCGCTGGGGGGATAGCAATCAGCCCCAGCATTTT. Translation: CASSQERWGDSNQPQHF.

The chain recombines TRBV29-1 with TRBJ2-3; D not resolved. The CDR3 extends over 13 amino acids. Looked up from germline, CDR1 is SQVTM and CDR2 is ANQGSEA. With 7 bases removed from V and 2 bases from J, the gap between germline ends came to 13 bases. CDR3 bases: TGCAGCGAAGGCCACAGTAACACAGATACGCAGTATTTT. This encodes CSEGHSNTDTQYF.

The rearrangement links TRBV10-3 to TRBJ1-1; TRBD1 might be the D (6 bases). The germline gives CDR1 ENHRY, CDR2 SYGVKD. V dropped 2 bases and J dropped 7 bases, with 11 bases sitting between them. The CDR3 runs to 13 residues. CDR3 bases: TGTGCCATCAGTGAGCTATTCAGGGGTGAAGCTTTCTTT. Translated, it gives CAISELFRGEAFF.